Shown below are 29 T cell receptor beta chains from a single sample sequenced in a study of PD-L1 blockade in urothelial cancer. Generated by immunoSEQ multiplex PCR, the TCRdb table keeps only in-frame clones and is missing some. The table records 40,000 or so clones, approximately 80% of them present only once. Source: PBMCs, taken around atezolizumab (anti-PD-L1) treatment. All receptors derive from a man between 65 and 85 years old with urothelial cancer.

V gene TRBV7-9 combines with J gene TRBJ2-7; 11 bases align to TRBD2. Germline assignment: CDR1 SEHNR and CDR2 FQNEAQ (reference sequence). The V segment lost 5 bases and the J segment 5 bases; nucleotides outside the gene matches: 8. The CDR3 totals 15 residues. The CDR3 sequence is CASSPLTSGTDEQYF. Written as DNA, the CDR3 is TGTGCCAGCAGCCCGCTGACTAGCGGGACAGACGAGCAGTACTTC.

This clone was seen only a few times. The chain is built from TRBV7-9 and TRBJ2-3, with TRBD1 matching 8 bases. Germline CDR1 reads SEHNR; CDR2 reads FQNEAQ (reference sequence). CDR3 size: 17 residues. Trimming removed 4 bases from V and 0 bases from J; junction bases left unmatched: 9. CDR3 nucleotides: TGTGCCAGCAGCTCGGACAGGGTTTTTCGGAGCACAGATACGCAGTATTTT. The encoded protein is CASSSDRVFRSTDTQYF.

This clone has more than one count but fewer than ten. The chain recombines TRBV19 with TRBJ1-1; D is unresolved. Trimming took 3 bases from V and 5 from J, leaving 7 bases between them. CDR3 size: 12 residues. Germline V gene lookup returns CDR1 LNHDA and CDR2 SQIVND (reference sequence). Here the CDR3 reads CASSMRETEAFF. DNA of the CDR3: TGTGCCAGTAGTATGAGGGAGACTGAAGCTTTCTTT. Drawing the rest from reference TRBV19 and TRBJ1-1, the complete variable domain is DGGITQSPKYLFRKEGQNVTLSCEQNLNHDAMYWYRQDPGQGLRLIYYSQIVNDFQKGDIAEGYSVSREKKESFPLTVTSAQKNPTAFYLCASSMRETEAFFGQGTRLTVV.

The chain recombines TRBV15 with TRBJ2-4; TRBD2 might be the D (5 bases). There are 19 residues in the CDR3. CDR1 and CDR2 (germline): LNHNV, YYDKDF (reference sequence). The V gene lost 3 bases and the J gene lost 0 bases, with 21 bases spanning the gap. Here the CDR3 DNA reads TGTGCCACCAGCAGGGAGGATCCTCTCTATGGGATAGCCAAAAACATTCAGTACTTC. Residues: CATSREDPLYGIAKNIQYF.

CDR3 region: CASTPNTGELFF. CDR3 sequence (DNA): TGTGCCAGTACTCCTAACACCGGGGAGCTGTTTTTT. V is TRBV19 and J is TRBJ2-2; D is unclear. V lost 7 bases and J 2 bases, leaving 5 bases between the germline ends. This CDR3 is built from 12 residues. CDR1 LNHDA and CDR2 SQIVND come from the germline V gene (reference sequence).

The chain carries TRBV5-1 and TRBJ2-3; D possibly corresponds to TRBD2 (5 bases). The V gene lost 4 bases and the J gene lost 6 bases, with 15 bases spanning the gap. Germline lookup yields CDR1 SGHRS and CDR2 YFSETQ. The CDR3 extends over 14 amino acids. The CDR3 here is CASSPSFGGDTQYF. Here the CDR3 DNA reads TGCGCCAGCAGCCCTAGCTTTGGTGGCGATACGCAGTATTTT.

The J gene is TRBJ1-2, the V gene TRBV6-6; the match to TRBD1 covers 9 bases. The V segment lost 7 bases and the J segment 2 bases; nucleotides outside the gene matches: 11. Per germline, CDR1 MNHNY and CDR2 SVGAGI (reference sequence). The CDR3 runs to 16 residues. Here the CDR3 DNA reads TGTGCCAGCACCAAGAGGACAGGGGATCGGAACTATGGCTACACCTTC. Protein: CASTKRTGDRNYGYTF.

The V and J genes are TRBV7-2 and TRBJ2-7; 8 bases match TRBD2. V was pared by 5 bases and J by 5 bases, with 11 bases of the junction left unmatched. The CDR3 covers 15 residues. The V gene's germline CDR1 is SGHTA and CDR2 FQGNSA. The CDR3 region is CASSITSGSSNEQYF. Here the CDR3 DNA reads TGTGCCAGCAGCATAACGAGCGGGAGTAGTAACGAGCAGTACTTC.

CDR3 residues: CASSLEDREANTEAFF. CDR3 sequence (DNA): TGCGCCAGCAGCTTGGAGGACAGGGAGGCGAACACTGAAGCTTTCTTT. This chain joins TRBV5-1 and TRBJ1-1, with 8 bases identical to TRBD1. The junction had 5 bases not matched to a gene; V was cut back by 0 bases and J by 1 base. This CDR3 contains 16 residues. Germline CDR1 and CDR2: SGHRS and YFSETQ.

J is TRBJ2-7 and V is TRBV12-5; tentatively, D is TRBD2 (5 bases). Germline loops: CDR1 LGHNT, CDR2 FRNRAP. The V gene lost 3 bases and the J gene lost 6 bases, with 15 bases spanning the gap. CDR3 size: 14 residues. The CDR3 region is CASGFNVRGGEQYF. Written as DNA, the CDR3 is TGTGCTAGTGGTTTTAATGTCCGAGGAGGCGAGCAGTACTTC.

The CDR3 nucleotides read TGTGCCAGCAGTGAAGGGGGCAGAGGTAGTCAGCCCCAGCATTTT. Amino acid sequence: CASSEGGRGSQPQHF. This chain uses TRBV28 with TRBJ1-5; TRBD1 matches 7 bases. Germline CDR1 MDHEN, CDR2 SYDVKM. This CDR3 contains 15 residues. Trimming removed 5 bases from V and 6 bases from J; junction bases left unmatched: 10.

The CDR3 DNA reads as TGCGCCAGCAGCTTGGGGGGGCAAGACACCGGGGAGCTGTTTTTT. Amino acids: CASSLGGQDTGELFF. The chain combines TRBV5-1 with TRBJ2-2; TRBD1 is a possible D gene (6 bases). Germline CDR1 is SGHRS and CDR2 is YFSETQ. This CDR3 region has 15 residues. Trimming took 0 bases from V and 3 from J, leaving 9 bases between them. The full variable domain, completed using reference TRBV5-1 and TRBJ2-2, is KAGVTQTPRYLIKTRGQQVTLSCSPISGHRSVSWYQQTPGQGLQFLFEYFSETQRNKGNFPGRFSGRQFSNSRSEMNVSTLELGDSALYLCASSLGGQDTGELFFGEGSRLTVL.

This clone showed up just once. This chain uses TRBV28 with TRBJ2-5; D ambiguous. Trimming pared 3 bases from V and 3 bases from J, leaving 11 bases between. The CDR3 consists of 14 residues. Germline CDR1 reads MDHEN; CDR2 reads SYDVKM. DNA for the CDR3: TGTGCCAGCAGTTTCGGGTGGTCAAAAGAGACCCAGTACTTC. It specifies CASSFGWSKETQYF.

This clone was found a few times. This chain connects TRBV4-2 to TRBJ1-2, with TRBD1 matching over 7 bases. The CDR3 spans 15 residues. The germline V gene encodes CDR1 LGHNA and CDR2 YNFKEQ. V lost 1 base, J lost 3 bases, and 5 bases stayed unmatched. The CDR3 spells CASSQVVRGDYGYTF. The DNA of the CDR3 is TGTGCCAGCAGCCAAGTTGTCAGGGGGGACTATGGCTACACCTTC.

The chain couples TRBV27 to TRBJ2-3; TRBD2 matches 7 bases. Germline trimming cut 6 bases from V and 2 bases from J; bases unmatched to any gene: 14. Germline V gives CDR1 MNHEY, CDR2 SMNVEV (reference sequence). This CDR3 is built from 17 residues. In DNA form, the CDR3 reads TGTGCCAGCAGAGAGCGGGGATCTAGTGCTAACACAGATACGCAGTATTTT. Its translation: CASRERGSSANTDTQYF.

The chain employs TRBV4-3 and TRBJ1-3; TRBD1 matches 9 bases. From germline, CDR1 is LGHNA and CDR2 YSLEER. This CDR3 contains 14 residues. V lost 6 bases and J lost 2; bases outside the gene matches: 2. The CDR3 region has the DNA TGCGCCAGCAGGCGACAGGGGGCTGGAAACACCATATATTTT. Its protein product is CASRRQGAGNTIYF.

The gene calls are TRBV7-2 and TRBJ2-2; 9 bases map to TRBD2. The germline gives CDR1 SGHTA, CDR2 FQGNSA. V lost 3 bases and J lost 3; bases outside the gene matches: 2. CDR3 length equals 15 residues. The CDR3 loop is CASSFLAGYTGELFF. The DNA for the CDR3 is TGTGCCAGCAGCTTCCTAGCGGGATACACCGGGGAGCTGTTTTTT.

For the CDR3, the DNA is TGTGCCAGCAGCGTAGTCGGTAGCTCCGGGGAGCTGTTTTTT. Translating it yields CASSVVGSSGELFF. This sequence joins TRBV9 and TRBJ2-2; D uncertain. Germline V gene lookup returns CDR1 SGDLS and CDR2 YYNGEE. The CDR3 contains 14 residues. Deletions cut 0 bases from V and 6 bases from J, with 9 bases between.

The chain links TRBV5-1 to TRBJ1-1; D perhaps matches TRBD1 (5 bases). Trimming removed 4 bases from V and 2 bases from J, with 12 bases in between. CDR1 SGHRS and CDR2 YFSETQ come from the germline V gene. The CDR3 length is 14 residues. CDR3 amino acids: CASSIRDPNTEAFF. CDR3 DNA: TGCGCCAGCAGCATCAGGGATCCAAACACTGAAGCTTTCTTT.

J is TRBJ2-1 and V is TRBV5-8; D is unclear. V was cut by 2 bases and J by 4 bases, with 13 bases left in between. This CDR3 contains 15 residues. Germline CDR1 is SGHTS and CDR2 is YDEGEE. Written as DNA, the CDR3 is TGTGCCAGCAGCTTTGGCGGTATCCGATACAATGAGCAGTTCTTC. It translates to CASSFGGIRYNEQFF.

The chain is built from TRBV5-1 and TRBJ1-1; D might be TRBD1 (5 bases). This CDR3 is 13 amino acids long. V shed 4 bases and J shed 8 bases, with 15 bases lying between them. CDR1 is SGHRS and CDR2 is YFSETQ in the germline V gene. CDR3 coding DNA: TGCGCCAGCAGCACCCTTGGTCGGACAGAAGCTTTCTTT. Residues: CASSTLGRTEAFF.

V is TRBV28 and J is TRBJ1-2; 10 nucleotides align to TRBD1. The V and J ends lost 8 bases and 4 bases, in that order; junction bases with no gene match: 1. CDR3 length equals 12 residues. The germline V gene has CDR1 MDHEN and CDR2 SYDVKM. CDR3 DNA sequence: TGTGCCAGCTGGACAGGGGGCTATGGCTACACCTTC. Amino acids: CASWTGGYGYTF.

This clone was seen a handful of times. The chain combines TRBV5-1 with TRBJ1-1; weak D call: TRBD1 (5 bases). The V end lost 1 base, the J end lost 1 base, and 8 bases lay between the germline ends. CDR1 and CDR2 from the germline V gene are SGHRS and YFSETQ. The CDR3 consists of 14 residues. CDR3 region: CASSLWQGNTEAFF. In DNA form, the CDR3 reads TGCGCCAGCAGCTTGTGGCAGGGGAACACTGAAGCTTTCTTT. Full variable domain (missing parts from reference TRBV5-1 and TRBJ1-1): KAGVTQTPRYLIKTRGQQVTLSCSPISGHRSVSWYQQTPGQGLQFLFEYFSETQRNKGNFPGRFSGRQFSNSRSEMNVSTLELGDSALYLCASSLWQGNTEAFFGQGTRLTVV.

The chain couples TRBV10-3 to TRBJ2-2; 13 bases are shared with TRBD2. This CDR3 comprises 16 residues. V was clipped by 4 bases and J by 2 bases; unmatched bases: 1. Germline assignment: CDR1 ENHRY and CDR2 SYGVKD. The CDR3 coding sequence is TGTGCCATCAGTGGACTAGCGGGAGGTAACACCGGGGAGCTGTTTTTT. Translation gives CAISGLAGGNTGELFF.

The chain is built from TRBV6-5 and TRBJ2-7; a possible D gene is TRBD2 (5 bases). Trimming stripped 0 bases from V and 1 base from J, with 10 bases between. CDR3 size: 15 residues. CDR1 and CDR2 (germline): MNHEY, SVGAGI. CDR3 sequence: CASSYSGGLSYEQYF. CDR3 sequence (DNA): TGTGCCAGCAGTTACTCGGGCGGACTTTCCTACGAGCAGTACTTC.

V usage is TRBV5-8 and J usage is TRBJ1-2, with a possible D match to TRBD1 (5 bases). Trimming removed 4 bases from V and 3 bases from J, with 13 bases in between. The CDR3 contains 14 residues. CDR1 SGHTS and CDR2 YDEGEE come from the germline V gene. The CDR3 sequence is CASSRGRQHYGYTF. The CDR3 coding sequence is TGTGCCAGCAGCCGGGGGAGACAGCACTATGGCTACACCTTC.

The gene calls are TRBV6-1 and TRBJ1-1, with D uncertain. Trimming took off 8 bases at V and 3 bases at J, with 16 bases between the two ends. The CDR3 is 14 amino acids. The germline CDR1 and CDR2 sequences are MNHNS and SASEGT. CDR3 nucleotides: TGTGCCAGCCCAACGGGTAAAGAAGACACTGAAGCTTTCTTT. Its translation: CASPTGKEDTEAFF.

The rearrangement uses TRBV27 and TRBJ1-1; perhaps TRBD1 as D (5 bases). V was shortened by 5 bases and J by 4 bases, with 17 bases between the two germline ends. Looked up from germline, CDR1 is MNHEY and CDR2 is SMNVEV (reference sequence). The CDR3 has 15 residues. CDR3 loop: CASSPLDSPPTEAFF. CDR3 sequence (DNA): TGTGCCAGCAGTCCCCTCGACAGTCCCCCCACTGAAGCTTTCTTT.

This clone was recorded once. The chain carries TRBV5-5 and TRBJ2-2, with 9 bases identical to TRBD1. This CDR3 region has 15 residues. Germline loops: CDR1 SGHKS, CDR2 YYEKEE (reference sequence). V was clipped by 0 bases and J by 5 bases; unmatched bases: 2. This CDR3 is CASSLDRGQTGELFF. The CDR3 DNA sequence: TGTGCCAGCAGCTTGGACAGGGGGCAAACCGGGGAGCTGTTTTTT.